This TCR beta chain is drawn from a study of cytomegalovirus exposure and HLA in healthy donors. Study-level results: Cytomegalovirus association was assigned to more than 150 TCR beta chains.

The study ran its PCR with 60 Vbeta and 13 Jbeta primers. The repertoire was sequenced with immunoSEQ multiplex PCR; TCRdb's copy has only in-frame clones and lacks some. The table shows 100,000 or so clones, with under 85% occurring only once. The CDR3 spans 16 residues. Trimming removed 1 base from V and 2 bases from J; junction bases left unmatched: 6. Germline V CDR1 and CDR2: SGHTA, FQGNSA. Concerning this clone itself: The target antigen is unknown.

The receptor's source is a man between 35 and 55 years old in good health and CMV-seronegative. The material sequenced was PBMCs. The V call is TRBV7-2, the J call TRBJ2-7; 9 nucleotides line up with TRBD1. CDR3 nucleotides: TGTGCCAGCAGCTTAGGAGGGGACAGGGAGACCTACGAGCAGTACTTC. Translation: CASSLGGDRETYEQYF.